This T cell receptor (beta chain) was found in a study of blood T cells in healthy people across ages. The V end was cut by 0 bases, the J end by 7 bases, with 16 bases between. CDR1 and CDR2 from the germline V gene are LGHNA and YSLEER. This CDR3 spans 16 amino acids. Alongside a J-beta primer mix, a sample-barcoded 5' primer served in a second PCR lasting 7 to 11 cycles. TCRdb used MiXCR to reprocess the 5' RACE reads, holding one entry per CDR3 protein. The sample lists approximately 1.5 million distinct CDR3 sequences, roughly two fifths occurring once. The sample taken for sequencing was blood. The rearrangement uses TRBV4-3 and TRBJ1-5, with D perhaps matching TRBD1 (6 bases). This clonotype was obtained from a woman aged 18-30 years in good health. CDR3: CASSQDISGVGQPQHF. DNA for the CDR3: TGCGCCAGCAGCCAAGATATCTCAGGGGTGGGACAGCCCCAGCATTTT.